The entry that follows covers one TCR beta chain sequence. Method: immunoSEQ multiplex PCR; TCRdb's copy keeps in-frame clones and lacks some. The table has 77,000 or so clones, 75% to 90% seen once. This sample was included in a study of T cell responses to AZD1222 COVID-19 vaccine. The germline V gene has CDR1 DFQATT and CDR2 SNEGSKA (reference sequence). V trimming: 3 bases; J trimming: 3 bases; junction bases outside the gene matches: 3. CDR3 size: 13 residues. The input for sequencing was peripheral blood, taken on day 0 of AZD1222 vaccination. The TCR sequence derives from an adult in good health. The chain employs TRBV20-1 and TRBJ1-2; TRBD1 agrees at 8 bases. CDR3 amino acids: CSASPGQDYGYTF. The DNA for the CDR3 is TGCAGTGCTAGTCCGGGACAGGACTATGGCTACACCTTC.